The TCR beta chain under discussion was sequenced for a study of PD-1 and CTLA-4 blockade in melanoma. Clones were read by immunoSEQ multiplex PCR, and TCRdb kept only the in-frame ones, dropping some. The sample includes about 28,000 clones, approximately 88% of them seen just once. This sample comprised CD8+ T cells from peripheral blood, obtained before anti-PD-1 treatment. The sequence was collected from a human donor with melanoma.

The CDR3 nucleotides read TGTGCCAGCAGCTTAGGAACGGGAGGGCCCGATACGCAGTATTTT. It translates to CASSLGTGGPDTQYF. The gene calls are TRBV11-1 and TRBJ2-3, with TRBD2 identical over 8 bases. The trim removed 1 base at V and 6 bases at J, leaving 6 bases unmatched. The CDR3 sequence is 15 residues long. Germline V gives CDR1 SGHAT, CDR2 FQDESV (reference sequence).